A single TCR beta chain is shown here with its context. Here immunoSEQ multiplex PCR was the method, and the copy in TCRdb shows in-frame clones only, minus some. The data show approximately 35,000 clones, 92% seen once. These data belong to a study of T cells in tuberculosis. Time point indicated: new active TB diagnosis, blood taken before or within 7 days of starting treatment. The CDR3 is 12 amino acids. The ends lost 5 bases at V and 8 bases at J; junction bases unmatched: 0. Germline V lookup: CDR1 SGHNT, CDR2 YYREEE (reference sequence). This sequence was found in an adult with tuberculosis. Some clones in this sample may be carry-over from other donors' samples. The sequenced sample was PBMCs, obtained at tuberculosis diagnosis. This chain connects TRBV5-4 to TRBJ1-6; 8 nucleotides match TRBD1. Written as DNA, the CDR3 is TGTGCCAGCAGGGACAGGGATTCACCCCTCCACTTT. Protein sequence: CASRDRDSPLHF.